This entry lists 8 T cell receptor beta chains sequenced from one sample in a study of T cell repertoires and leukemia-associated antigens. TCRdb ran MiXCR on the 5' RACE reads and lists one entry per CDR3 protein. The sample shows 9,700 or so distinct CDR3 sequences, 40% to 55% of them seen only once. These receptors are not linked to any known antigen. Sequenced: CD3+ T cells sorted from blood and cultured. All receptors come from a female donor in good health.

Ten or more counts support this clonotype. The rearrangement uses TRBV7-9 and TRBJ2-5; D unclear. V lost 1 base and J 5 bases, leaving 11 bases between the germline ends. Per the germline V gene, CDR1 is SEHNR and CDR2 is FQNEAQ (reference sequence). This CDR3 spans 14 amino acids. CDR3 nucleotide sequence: TGTGCCAGCAGCTTAGTTCTAGGTGGCGAGACCCAGTACTTC. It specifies CASSLVLGGETQYF.

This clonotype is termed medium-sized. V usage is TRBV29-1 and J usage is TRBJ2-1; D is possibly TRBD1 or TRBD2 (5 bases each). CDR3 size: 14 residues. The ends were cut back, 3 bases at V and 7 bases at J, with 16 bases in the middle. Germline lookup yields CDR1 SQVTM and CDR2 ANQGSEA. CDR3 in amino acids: CSVERGTGGNEQFF. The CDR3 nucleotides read TGCAGCGTTGAGAGGGGTACTGGGGGTAATGAGCAGTTCTTC.

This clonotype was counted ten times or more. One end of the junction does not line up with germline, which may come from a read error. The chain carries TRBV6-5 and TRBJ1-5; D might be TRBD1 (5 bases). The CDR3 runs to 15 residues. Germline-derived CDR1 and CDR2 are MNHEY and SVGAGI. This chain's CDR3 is CASRLGPNSSQPQHF. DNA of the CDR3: TGTGCCAGCAGATTGGGACCTAATAGCAGTCAGCCCCAGCATTTT.

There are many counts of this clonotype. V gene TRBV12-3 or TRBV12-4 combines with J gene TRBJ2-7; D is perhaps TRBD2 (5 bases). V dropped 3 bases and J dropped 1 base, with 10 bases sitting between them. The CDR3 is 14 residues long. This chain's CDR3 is CASSFSLASYEQYF. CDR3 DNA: TGTGCCAGCAGTTTTAGCCTAGCATCCTACGAGCAGTACTTC.

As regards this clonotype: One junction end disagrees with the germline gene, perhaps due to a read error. In DNA, the CDR3 is TGTGCCAGCAGCTTAGGACAGGGGAGCTCCTTCGAGCAGTACTTC. Translated: CASSLGQGSSFEQYF. J is TRBJ2-7 and V is TRBV7-3; 9 bases map to TRBD1. The CDR3 is made up of 15 amino acids. The germline V gene encodes CDR1 SGHTA and CDR2 FQGTGA.

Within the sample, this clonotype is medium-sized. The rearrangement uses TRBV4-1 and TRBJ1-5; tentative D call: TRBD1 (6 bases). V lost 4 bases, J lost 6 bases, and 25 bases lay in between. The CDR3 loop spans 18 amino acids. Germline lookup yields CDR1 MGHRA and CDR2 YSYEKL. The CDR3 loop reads CASSPTLRTLKGGQPQHF. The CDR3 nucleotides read TGCGCCAGCAGCCCAACCCTCCGGACCCTCAAGGGGGGTCAGCCCCAGCATTTT.

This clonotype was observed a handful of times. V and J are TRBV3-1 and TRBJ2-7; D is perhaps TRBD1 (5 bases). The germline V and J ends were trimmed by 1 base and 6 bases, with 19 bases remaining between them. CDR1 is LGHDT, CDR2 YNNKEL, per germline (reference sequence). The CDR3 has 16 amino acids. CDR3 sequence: CASSQGTGREGAEQYF. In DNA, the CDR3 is TGTGCCAGCAGCCAAGGAACGGGCAGGGAAGGAGCCGAGCAGTACTTC.

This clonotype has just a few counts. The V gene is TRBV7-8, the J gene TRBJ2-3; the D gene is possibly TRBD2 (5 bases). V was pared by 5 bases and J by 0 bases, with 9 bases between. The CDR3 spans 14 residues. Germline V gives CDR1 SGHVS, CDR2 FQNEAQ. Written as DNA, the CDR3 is TGTGCCAGCAGCCCCGGCGGGAGCACAGATACGCAGTATTTT. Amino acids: CASSPGGSTDTQYF.